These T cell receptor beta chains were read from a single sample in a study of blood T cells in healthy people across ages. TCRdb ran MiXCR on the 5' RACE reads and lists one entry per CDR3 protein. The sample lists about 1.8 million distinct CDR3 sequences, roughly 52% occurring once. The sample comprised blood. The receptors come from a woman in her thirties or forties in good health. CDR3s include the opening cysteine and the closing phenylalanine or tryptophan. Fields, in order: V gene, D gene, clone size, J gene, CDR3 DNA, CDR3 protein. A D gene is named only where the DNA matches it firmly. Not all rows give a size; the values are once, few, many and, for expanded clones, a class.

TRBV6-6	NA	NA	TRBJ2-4	TGTGCCAGCAGTTACCTGGGACTGTTCGAAGACATTCAGTACTTC	CASSYLGLFEDIQYF
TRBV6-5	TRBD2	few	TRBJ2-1	TGTGCCACCCCTTGGGAGCGGGGGGGCCACAATGAGCAGTTCTTC	CATPWERGGHNEQFF
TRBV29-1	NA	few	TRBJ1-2	TGCAGCGTTCCTGCGAATGGCTACACCTTC	CSVPANGYTF
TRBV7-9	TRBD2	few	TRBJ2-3	TGTGCCAGCAGTCTGGGACTAGCGGGGTTCACAGATACGCAGTATTTT	CASSLGLAGFTDTQYF
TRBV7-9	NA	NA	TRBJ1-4	TGTGCCAGCAGCTCCCCAGGGGCCATTACGACTAATGAAAAACTGTTTTTT	CASSSPGAITTNEKLFF
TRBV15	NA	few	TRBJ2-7	TGTGCCACCAGCAGCCAGGGCACCTACGAGCAGTACTTC	CATSSQGTYEQYF
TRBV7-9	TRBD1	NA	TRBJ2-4	TGTGCCAGCAGCCCGACTGGGACAGGGATTTACAATGAGCAGTACTTC	CASSPTGTGIYNEQYF
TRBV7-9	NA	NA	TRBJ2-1	TGTGCCGCCGGCCGGGGAGAGCAGTTCTTC	CAAGRGEQFF
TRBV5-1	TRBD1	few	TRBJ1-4	TGCGCCAGCAGCCCCGGGACAGGGAAAGAAAAACTGTTTTTT	CASSPGTGKEKLFF
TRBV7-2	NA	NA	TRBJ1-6	TGTGCCAGCAGCTTATTGAGACTGGGTAATTCACCCCTCCACTTT	CASSLLRLGNSPLHF
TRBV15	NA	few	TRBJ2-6	TGTGCCACCAGCAGGCGCCAGGGCTCTGGGGCCAACGTCCTGACTTTC	CATSRRQGSGANVLTF
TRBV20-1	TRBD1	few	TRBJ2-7	TGCAGTGCAAAGCATACAGGGGCCAGCTACGAGCAGTACTTC	CSAKHTGASYEQYF
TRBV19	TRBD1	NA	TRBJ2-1	TGTGCCAGTAGTATAGTTGGACAGGGTAGAGATGAGCAGTTCTTC	CASSIVGQGRDEQFF
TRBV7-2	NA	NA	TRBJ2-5	TGTGCCAGCAGCCCTACGGGCTTTGTCGGCGGACTGTACTTC	CASSPTGFVGGLYF
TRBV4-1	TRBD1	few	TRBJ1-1	TGCGCCAGCAGCCGCGGGGACAGGGACGCTTTCTTT	CASSRGDRDAFF
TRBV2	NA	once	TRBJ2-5	TGTGCCAGCAGTCTTGACAGGCCGCCGAGGAAGACCCAGTACTTC	CASSLDRPPRKTQYF
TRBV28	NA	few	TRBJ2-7	TGTGCCAGCAGCGAGGGGGTCGACGAGCAGTACTTC	CASSEGVDEQYF
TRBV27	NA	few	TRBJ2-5	TGTGCCAGCAGTTTTCTCCGGGACATCCAAGAGACCCAGTACTTC	CASSFLRDIQETQYF
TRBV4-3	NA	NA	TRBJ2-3	TGCGCCAGCAGCCAAGAGAATGCCCTAGATAGCACAGATACGCAGTATTTT	CASSQENALDSTDTQYF
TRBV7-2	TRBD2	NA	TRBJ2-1	TGTGCCAGCAGCCAAAGGATGGGCGGGGGGGCCGGGTCGTACAATGAGCAGTTCTTC	CASSQRMGGGAGSYNEQFF
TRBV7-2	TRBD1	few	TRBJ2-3	TGTGCCAGCAGCTCCCGGGTCAGGGGGATTTCAGATACGCAGTATTTT	CASSSRVRGISDTQYF
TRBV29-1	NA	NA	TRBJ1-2	TGCAGCGTGGCCATGACAGCTAACTATGGCTACACCTTC	CSVAMTANYGYTF
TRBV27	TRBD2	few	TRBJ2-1	TGTGCCAGCACTCCAAGGGGTAGCGGGGGCGCAATTACACGCTACAATGAGCAGTTCTTC	CASTPRGSGGAITRYNEQFF
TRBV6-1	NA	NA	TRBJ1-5	TGTGCCAGCATTGAAGGACAGCATTTCAATCAGCCCCAGCATTTT	CASIEGQHFNQPQHF
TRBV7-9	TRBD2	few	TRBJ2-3	TGTGCCAGCAGCACGGCCACTAGCGGGGAGTTCGATACGCAGTATTTT	CASSTATSGEFDTQYF
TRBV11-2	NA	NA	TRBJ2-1	TGTGCCAGCAGCTTATTGAGGGGCTACAATGAGCAGTTCTTC	CASSLLRGYNEQFF
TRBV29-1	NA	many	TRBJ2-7	TGCAGCGTTAGGACAGTTAGCTCCTACGAGCAGTACTTC	CSVRTVSSYEQYF
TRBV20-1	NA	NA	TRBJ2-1	TGCAGTGCTATTTCGGGGGCCCGGTCCGATGAGCAGTTCTTC	CSAISGARSDEQFF
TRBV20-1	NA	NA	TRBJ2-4	TGCAGTGCTGGGGCGGGGGCCAAAAACATTCAGTACTTC	CSAGAGAKNIQYF
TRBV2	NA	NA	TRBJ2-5	TGTGCCAGCATTGCGGGTGGCGAGACCCAGTACTTC	CASIAGGETQYF
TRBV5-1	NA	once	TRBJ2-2	TGCGCCAGCAGCGCCCTTGGGACGGCGAACACCGGGGAGCTGTTTTTT	CASSALGTANTGELFF
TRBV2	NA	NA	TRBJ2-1	TGTGCCAGCAGTGAAGGCTTCAATGAGCAGTTCTTC	CASSEGFNEQFF
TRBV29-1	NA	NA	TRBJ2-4	TGCAGCGTCCGATTCAGGGTAGCAGGCAAAAACATTCAGTACTTC	CSVRFRVAGKNIQYF
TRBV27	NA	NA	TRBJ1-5	TGTGCCAGCATCCTACAGGGTAATGGTCAGCCCCAGCATTTT	CASILQGNGQPQHF
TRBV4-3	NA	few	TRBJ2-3	TGCGCCAGCAGCCAAGATGAGGGGAGGAGCACAGATACGCAGTATTTT	CASSQDEGRSTDTQYF
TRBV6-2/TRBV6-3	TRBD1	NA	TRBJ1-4	TGTGCCAGCAGCTATGGACAGGTGGATGAAAAACTGTTTTTT	CASSYGQVDEKLFF
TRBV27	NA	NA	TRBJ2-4	TGTGCCAGCAGTTTATCCGCACAGATAAACATTCAGTACTTC	CASSLSAQINIQYF
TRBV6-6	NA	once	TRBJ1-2	TGTGCCAGCAGTGACTCGTTCACGGGGCATGGCTACACCTTC	CASSDSFTGHGYTF
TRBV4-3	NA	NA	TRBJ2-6	TGCGCCAGCAGCCAAGAGTACGGCTCTGGGGCCAACGTCCTGACTTTC	CASSQEYGSGANVLTF
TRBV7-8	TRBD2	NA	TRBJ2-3	TGTGCCAGCAGCTTGATCGGCGGGGGGGCGTCCGATACGCAGTATTTT	CASSLIGGGASDTQYF
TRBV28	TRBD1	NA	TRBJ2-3	TGTGCCAGCAGTTCTACAGGGGGCCAACAATATACGCAGTATTTT	CASSSTGGQQYTQYF
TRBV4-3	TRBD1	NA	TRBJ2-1	TGCGCCAGCAGCCAAGGTCAACAGGGGGTTCACAATGAGCAGTTCTTC	CASSQGQQGVHNEQFF
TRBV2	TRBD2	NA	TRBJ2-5	TGTGCCAGCAGGTTTGGACTAGCGGGGAGTGAGCAGTACTTC	CASRFGLAGSEQYF
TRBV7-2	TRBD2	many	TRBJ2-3	TGTGCCAGCAGCCCAAGCGGGGGCTCAGATACGCAGTATTTT	CASSPSGGSDTQYF
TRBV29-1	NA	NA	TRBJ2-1	TGCAGCGCCCCCAAACAGGGCATCGATGAGCAGTTCTTC	CSAPKQGIDEQFF
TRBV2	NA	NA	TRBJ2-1	TGTGCCAGCAGTGAAGTTGGGGGGCTGGTCTACAATGAGCAGTTCTTC	CASSEVGGLVYNEQFF
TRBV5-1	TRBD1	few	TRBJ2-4	TGCGCCAGCAGCTACCGGGACAGGGCGGAGCAGTACTTC	CASSYRDRAEQYF
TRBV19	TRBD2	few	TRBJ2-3	TGTGCCAGTAGCTCCCTGACTAGCGGGGGGGGAGATACGCAGTATTTT	CASSSLTSGGGDTQYF
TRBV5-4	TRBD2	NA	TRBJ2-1	TGTGCCAGCACCCCGCGGGGGGCGAATGAGCAGTTCTTC	CASTPRGANEQFF